This is a list of T cell receptor beta chains from one sample in a study of T cells in Graves' hyperthyroidism and ophthalmopathy. TCRdb used MiXCR to reprocess the multiplex PCR reads, holding one entry per CDR3 protein. The sample contains almost 50,000 distinct CDR3 sequences, around 55% of which appear only once. Sequences were obtained from peripheral blood or thyroid tissue (not recorded which). All receptors derive from a man aged 18 to 30 with Graves' hyperthyroidism. Both conserved end residues are part of each CDR3. A D gene is named only where the DNA matches it firmly. Clone size appears in some rows only: once, few, many, or a class for an expanded clone.

clone size: -
V gene: TRBV20-1
J gene: TRBJ2-7
D gene: TRBD2
CDR3 DNA: TGCAGTGCTTATCGGACTAGCAGCTACGAGCAGTACTTC
CDR3 protein: CSAYRTSSYEQYF

clone size: -
V gene: TRBV13
J gene: TRBJ2-7
D gene: TRBD2
CDR3 DNA: TGTGCCAGCAGACTAGCGGGAGCCGAGCAGTACTTC
CDR3 protein: CASRLAGAEQYF

clone size: -
V gene: TRBV19
J gene: TRBJ1-5
D gene: -
CDR3 DNA: TGTGCCACTGGACGTCGCCGTGGGTATAGCAATCAGCCCCAGCATTTT
CDR3 protein: CATGRRRGYSNQPQHF

clone size: -
V gene: TRBV15
J gene: TRBJ1-6
D gene: -
CDR3 DNA: TGTGCCACCGCCAGGGTGAATGGTGATTCACCCCTCCACTTT
CDR3 protein: CATARVNGDSPLHF

clone size: once
V gene: TRBV28
J gene: TRBJ2-5
D gene: -
CDR3 DNA: TGTGCCAGCAGCGTAGGAGTAGCTCAAACGGGAGAGACCCAGTACTTC
CDR3 protein: CASSVGVAQTGETQYF

clone size: many
V gene: TRBV4-1
J gene: TRBJ2-7
D gene: -
CDR3 DNA: TGCGCCAGCAGCCAAGATTGGGGGTTGCTGTACGAGCAGTACTTC
CDR3 protein: CASSQDWGLLYEQYF

clone size: -
V gene: TRBV29-1
J gene: TRBJ2-2
D gene: TRBD1
CDR3 DNA: TGCAGCGTTACCGACAGGGCGGGCACCGGGGAGCTGTCTTTT
CDR3 protein: CSVTDRAGTGELSF

clone size: -
V gene: TRBV28
J gene: TRBJ1-1
D gene: -
CDR3 DNA: TGTGCCAGCGGAGGTGGGGCCCTGAACACTGAAGCTTTCTTT
CDR3 protein: CASGGGALNTEAFF

clone size: -
V gene: TRBV5-1
J gene: TRBJ1-2
D gene: TRBD1
CDR3 DNA: TGCGCCAGCAGCCGAGGGACAGGGGATATCTATGGCTACACCTTC
CDR3 protein: CASSRGTGDIYGYTF

clone size: -
V gene: TRBV12-3/TRBV12-4
J gene: TRBJ2-5
D gene: TRBD2
CDR3 DNA: TGTGCCAGCAGTTTGGGGGGGAACCAAGAGACCCAGTACTTC
CDR3 protein: CASSLGGNQETQYF

clone size: -
V gene: TRBV20-1
J gene: TRBJ2-7
D gene: -
CDR3 DNA: TGCAGTGCTCTGACAGGTTGGGACTACGAGCAGTACTTC
CDR3 protein: CSALTGWDYEQYF

clone size: -
V gene: TRBV4-3
J gene: TRBJ1-5
D gene: -
CDR3 DNA: TGCGCCAGCAGCCTCGACATCCTTGGACAGCCCCAGCATTTT
CDR3 protein: CASSLDILGQPQHF

clone size: -
V gene: TRBV19
J gene: TRBJ2-7
D gene: TRBD1
CDR3 DNA: TGTGCCGGGGGACAGCACTCCTACGAGCAGTACTTC
CDR3 protein: CAGGQHSYEQYF

clone size: many
V gene: TRBV5-6
J gene: TRBJ1-4
D gene: -
CDR3 DNA: TGTGCCAGCAGCTTGGGGGGCGGGCATGAAAAACTGTTTTTT
CDR3 protein: CASSLGGGHEKLFF

clone size: -
V gene: TRBV3-1
J gene: TRBJ2-3
D gene: -
CDR3 DNA: TGTGCCAGCAGCCAATCAGGGCCGGGGTCCCGCACAGATACGCAGTATTTT
CDR3 protein: CASSQSGPGSRTDTQYF

clone size: -
V gene: TRBV7-2
J gene: TRBJ1-5
D gene: TRBD1
CDR3 DNA: TGTGCCAGCAGCCCACAGGGGGCGAGTCAGCCCCAGCATTTT
CDR3 protein: CASSPQGASQPQHF

clone size: many
V gene: TRBV19
J gene: TRBJ1-6
D gene: -
CDR3 DNA: TGTGCCAGTAGTTCCTGGGGCTATAATTCACCCCTCCACTTT
CDR3 protein: CASSSWGYNSPLHF

clone size: many
V gene: TRBV20-1
J gene: TRBJ1-5
D gene: -
CDR3 DNA: TGCAGTGCTAGTCCCCCTGCCGGGCCCCAGCATTTT
CDR3 protein: CSASPPAGPQHF

clone size: many
V gene: TRBV5-5
J gene: TRBJ1-1
D gene: TRBD1
CDR3 DNA: TGTGCCAGCAGCTCTCATGGACAGGGAACTGAAGCTTTCTTT
CDR3 protein: CASSSHGQGTEAFF